Shown below are 6 T cell receptor beta chains from a single sample sequenced in a study of PD-L1 blockade in urothelial cancer. Libraries were prepared by immunoSEQ multiplex PCR; TCRdb keeps only in-frame clonotypes and omits some of them. The data contain approximately 94,000 clones, roughly 84% of them singletons. Sample time point: pretreatment peripheral blood. The material was PBMCs, obtained around atezolizumab (anti-PD-L1) treatment. These receptors were obtained from a man aged 60 to 75 with urothelial cancer.

The V gene is TRBV28, the J gene TRBJ2-7, with 7 bases lining up with TRBD1. This CDR3 contains 14 residues. V trimming: 5 bases; J trimming: 1 base; junction bases outside the gene matches: 5. Germline CDR1 MDHEN, CDR2 SYDVKM. The CDR3 loop is CASSVLTGSYEQYF. CDR3 coding DNA: TGTGCCAGCAGTGTACTGACAGGGTCCTACGAGCAGTACTTC. Full variable domain (missing parts from reference TRBV28 and TRBJ2-7): DVKVTQSSRYLVKRTGEKVFLECVQDMDHENMFWYRQDPGLGLRLIYFSYDVKMKEKGDIPEGYSVSREKKERFSLILESASTNQTSMYLCASSVLTGSYEQYFGPGTRLTVT.

This clone was recorded once. V gene TRBV4-1 combines with J gene TRBJ1-1, with D possibly TRBD1 on 6 matching bases. Germline V gene sequence: CDR1 MGHRA, CDR2 YSYEKL. The CDR3 is made up of 14 amino acids. V was shortened by 3 bases and J by 4 bases, with 12 bases between the two germline ends. The CDR3 sequence: CASSHRQVRTEAFF. For the CDR3, the DNA is TGCGCCAGCAGCCACCGACAGGTCCGCACTGAAGCTTTCTTT.

The chain uses TRBV11-2 and TRBJ2-4, with a weak D call TRBD2 (6 bases). The germline V and J ends were trimmed by 4 bases and 10 bases, with 14 bases remaining between them. The germline V gene has CDR1 SGHAT and CDR2 FQNNGV. There are 13 residues in the CDR3. The CDR3 loop is CASSSPGLTIQYF. CDR3 in DNA: TGTGCCAGCAGCTCTCCGGGACTGACGATTCAGTACTTC.

This chain uses TRBV9 with TRBJ2-1, with TRBD2 matching 10 bases. CDR1 is SGDLS and CDR2 is YYNGEE in the germline V gene. The CDR3 length is 18 residues. V trimming: 3 bases; J trimming: 4 bases; junction bases outside the gene matches: 13. The CDR3 sequence is CASSAFDSSGGFYNEQFF. The CDR3 coding sequence is TGTGCCAGCAGCGCCTTTGACTCTAGCGGGGGTTTTTACAATGAGCAGTTCTTC.

This sequence joins TRBV5-1 and TRBJ2-1, with 10 bases fitting TRBD2. Losses at the gene ends were 0 bases for V and 4 bases for J; bases not matched to a gene: 4. The length of the CDR3 is 16 residues. Germline CDR1 reads SGHRS; CDR2 reads YFSETQ. CDR3 DNA sequence: TGCGCCAGCAGCTTGGAGGCTAGCGGGGGTTACAATGAGCAGTTCTTC. Amino acid sequence: CASSLEASGGYNEQFF.

The chain combines TRBV29-1 with TRBJ1-2; weak D call: TRBD1 (5 bases). The CDR3 runs to 12 residues. Trimming shortened V by 3 bases and J by 4 bases, and 9 bases separated the two germline ends. CDR1 is SQVTM, CDR2 ANQGSEA, per germline. The CDR3 region has the DNA TGCAGCGTTGATTGGGGCTCCTATGGCTACACCTTC. This sequence encodes CSVDWGSYGYTF.